This T cell receptor beta chain was obtained from a study of shared clonotypes between healthy human individuals (dated by TCRdb to between 2020 and 2021). For context, the study as a whole: Three men and a couple of women, aged 18 to 49 years, made up the cohort. Leukapheresis yielded between about 0.9 and 9.5 billion PBMCs per donor. To estimate repertoire size and how much clonotype sharing occurs between individuals, the study deeply sequenced the blood TCR repertoires of 5 or 6 healthy adults. For each donor, CD4 naive and CD4 memory were each run on three plates, CD8 naive on two plates, and CD8 memory on one plate. To increase sequencing depth and limit assay-specific biases, TCR repertoire library preparation and sequencing were carried out by different laboratories using diverse techniques.

TCR CDR3 regions were amplified from genomic DNA by multiplex PCR using the deep immunoSEQ assay. Genomic DNA extracted from each cell subset was distributed evenly over all wells of several immunoSEQ 96-well plates, and each plate served as one replicate. For sorted subsets, each replicate PCR was loaded with 200 ng genomic DNA, equivalent to 32,000 or so T cell genomes. Purified libraries were quantified with a Qubit 3.0 fluorometer, sized on a Bioanalyzer 2100, and re-quantified with the KAPA Library Quantification kit. Every immunoSEQ 96-well plate was sequenced on a separate single-read 150-cycle Illumina NextSeq 550 flow cell. The paper's data handling went like this. Because the immunoSEQ output included only junctional sequences and no quality scores, the filtering could not be the same as the filtering used for full-length reads. Sequences were annotated with PyIR, a Python wrapper for IgBLAST v1.9, using IMGT germline references to assign V/J genes and CDR3. Reads were removed for weak V/J assignments (E-value above 1e-6), missing CDR3, stop codons, out-of-frame junctions, or ambiguous translated residues. V3J clonotypes were defined by identical inferred V gene, J gene, and CDR3 amino acid sequence. To compute the percentage overlap between repertoires, the number of shared unique clonotypes was divided by the size of the smaller repertoire. Three approaches were used to assess repertoire richness: RTK rarefaction, the Chao1 estimator, and Recon v2.1 estimates of unobserved clonotypes. For all TCRbeta clonotypes obtained by the gDNA method from a few donors, generation probabilities were computed with OLGA. As stored in TCRdb, this immuneACCESS dataset retains in-frame rearrangements with V and J assigned. A fraction of the clones does not appear; measured against another copy, unresolved V genes explain less than half of the discrepancy, and the remainder lacks a known reason. V, J and clone size reflect that table, while D and trimming were determined from the DNA. This sample holds 2 million to 3 million clones; roughly 93% were observed only once. The ten biggest clones cover roughly 0.39% of the sample.

About this clone itself: Its antigen is currently not known. Base quality data are lacking; no much larger clone is found one base away.

Reading the germline V gene (reference sequence) gives CDR1 LNHDA and CDR2 SQIVND. The CDR3, from cysteine to phenylalanine, totals 16 residues. The read is trimmed to its CDR3 DNA, 48 bases read in frame from base 1. Ends trimmed: V by 5 bases, J by 0 bases; bases unmatched to a gene: 7. The donors were healthy, HIV-negative adults who had no recently reported acute infections or vaccinations. Every donor was a Caucasian adult residing in Nashville, Tennessee, USA. CD4+ T cells were enriched through magnetic negative selection, after which naive cells were positively selected on CD45RA and the remaining negative fraction served as the memory subset. Blood was obtained by leukapheresis, after which PBMCs were separated by Ficoll-Histopaque density gradient centrifugation and cryopreserved in liquid nitrogen vapor phase. Purity and quantity of every magnetically sorted T cell population were checked by analytical flow cytometry. Genomic DNA was isolated from every sorted fraction and measured by UV absorbance on a Nanodrop 2000c.

Paper-wide results and their limitations: Based on pairwise subsampling, the degree of clonotype sharing among donors was expected to be affected by sequencing depth. Sampling was restricted to blood, and TCR repertoires in tissue are likely to differ from TCR repertoires in blood. Naive subsets generally had larger estimated clonotype richness than memory subsets did. Compared with non-shared clonotypes, clonotypes shared by all four sorted-subset donors had higher generation probabilities. When a handful of donors were compared, the shared fraction of clonotypes was about 5.5% for naive CD4, 3.5% for naive CD8, 2.3% for memory CD4, and roughly 0.4% for memory CD8. Because the study included only a small number of donors, the genetic and exposure-history diversity represented was limited. Even with the large sequencing depth, rarefaction of the sorted-subset datasets indicated that sequencing was incomplete.

The sequence was obtained from a man aged 18 to 30 in good health. Some clones in this sample may be carry-over from other donors' samples. Sequencing was done on a sample of naive CD4+ T cells from PBMCs. The cell subset or site label here, explained by the study, means: CD45RA+ positively selected. The chain joins TRBV19 to TRBJ2-1; TRBD1 matches 7 bases in the middle. The bases are TGTGCCAGTAGTTCCCCGGGACAGAGCTCCTACAATGAGCAGTTCTTC. It specifies CASSSPGQSSYNEQFF.